This record looks at one T cell receptor beta chain sequence and its context. The source of the sample is a study of blood T cell repertoires in COVID-19. The data were produced by immunoSEQ multiplex PCR, yet TCRdb's version contains in-frame clones alone and is incomplete. The repertoire holds approximately 280,000 clones, with 80% to 95% as singletons. This sequence originates from a woman in her 30s with COVID-19, enrolled during active disease. Sequenced material: peripheral blood.

The CDR3 loop reads CASSLSSGSTDTQYF. The CDR3 region has the DNA TGTGCCAGCAGCTTGTCTAGCGGTAGCACAGATACGCAGTATTTT. The J gene is TRBJ2-3, the V gene TRBV5-4; 7 bases are shared with TRBD2. This CDR3 has 15 amino acids. Germline CDR1 and CDR2: SGHNT and YYREEE (reference sequence). The ends lost 1 base at V and 0 bases at J; junction bases unmatched: 2.